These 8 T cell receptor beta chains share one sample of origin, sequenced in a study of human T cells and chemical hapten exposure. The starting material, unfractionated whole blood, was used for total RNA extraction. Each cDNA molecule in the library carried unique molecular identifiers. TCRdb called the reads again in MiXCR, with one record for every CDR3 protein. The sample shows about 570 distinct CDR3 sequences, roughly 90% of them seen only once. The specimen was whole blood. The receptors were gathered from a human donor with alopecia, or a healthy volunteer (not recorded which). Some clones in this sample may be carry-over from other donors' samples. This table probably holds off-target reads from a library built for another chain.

CDR3 amino acids: CSARRSPINYGYTF. The DNA of the CDR3 is TGCAGTGCTAGAAGATCCCCTATAAACTATGGCTACACCTTC. The chain uses TRBV20-1 and TRBJ1-2; the D is unclear. V was pared by 2 bases and J by 2 bases, with 12 bases between. The CDR3 totals 14 residues. CDR1 DFQATT and CDR2 SNEGSKA come from the germline V gene (reference sequence).

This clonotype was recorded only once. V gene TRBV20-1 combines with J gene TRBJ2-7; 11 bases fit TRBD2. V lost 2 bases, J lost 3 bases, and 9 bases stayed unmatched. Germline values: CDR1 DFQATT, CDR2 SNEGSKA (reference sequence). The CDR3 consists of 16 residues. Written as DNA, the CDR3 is TGCAGTGCTAGACCGAACTTCCTAGCGGGAGGCTACGAGCAGTACTTC. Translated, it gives CSARPNFLAGGYEQYF.

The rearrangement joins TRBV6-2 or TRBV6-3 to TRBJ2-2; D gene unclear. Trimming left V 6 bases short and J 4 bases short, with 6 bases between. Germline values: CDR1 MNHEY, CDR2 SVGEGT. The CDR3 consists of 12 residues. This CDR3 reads CASRIGTGELFF. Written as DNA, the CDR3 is TGTGCCAGCAGAATTGGCACCGGGGAGCTGTTTTTT.

The CDR3 DNA follows: TGTGCCTGGAGTGGGGACGGGGCGTCCACTGAAGCTTTCTTT. Its protein product is CAWSGDGASTEAFF. The chain is built from TRBV30 and TRBJ1-1; D might be TRBD1 (5 bases). V dropped 1 base and J dropped 4 bases, with 13 bases sitting between them. Per the germline V gene, CDR1 is GTSNPN and CDR2 is SVGIG (reference sequence). The CDR3 loop spans 14 amino acids.

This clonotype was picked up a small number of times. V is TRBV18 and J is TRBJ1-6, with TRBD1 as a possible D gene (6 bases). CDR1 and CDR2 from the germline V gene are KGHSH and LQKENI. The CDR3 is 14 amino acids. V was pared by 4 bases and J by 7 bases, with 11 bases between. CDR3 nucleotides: TGTGCCAGCTCACTCCAGGACAGAAATTCACCCCTCCACTTT. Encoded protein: CASSLQDRNSPLHF.

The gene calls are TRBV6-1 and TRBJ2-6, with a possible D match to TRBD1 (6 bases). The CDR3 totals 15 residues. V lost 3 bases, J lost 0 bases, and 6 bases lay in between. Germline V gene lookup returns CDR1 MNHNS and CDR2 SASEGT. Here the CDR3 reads CASSEDSSGANVLTF. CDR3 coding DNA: TGTGCCAGCAGTGAGGACAGCTCTGGGGCCAACGTCCTGACTTTC.

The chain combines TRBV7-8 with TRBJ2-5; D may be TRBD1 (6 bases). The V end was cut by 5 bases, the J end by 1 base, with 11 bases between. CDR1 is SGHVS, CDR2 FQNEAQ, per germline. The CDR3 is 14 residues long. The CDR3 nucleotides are TGTGCCAGCAGCAAGGACAGACTCCAAGAGACCCAGTACTTC. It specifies CASSKDRLQETQYF.

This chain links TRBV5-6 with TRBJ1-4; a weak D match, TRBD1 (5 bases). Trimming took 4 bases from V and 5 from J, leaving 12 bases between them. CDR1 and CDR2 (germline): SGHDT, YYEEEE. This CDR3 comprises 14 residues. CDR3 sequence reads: CASSRGRENEKLFF. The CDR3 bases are TGTGCCAGCAGCCGGGGACGGGAAAATGAAAAACTGTTTTTT.